The 10 T cell receptor beta chains in this list originate from one sample, sequenced in a study of blood T cells in healthy people across ages. Using a J-beta primer mix together with a sample-barcoded 5' primer, a second PCR was run for about 7 to 12 cycles. TCRdb reanalysed the 5' RACE reads using MiXCR and keeps one entry per CDR3 protein. The sample lists some 1.1 million distinct CDR3 sequences; about two fifths were seen once. The specimen was blood. Receptors originate from a man between 18 and 35 years old in good health.

The rearrangement links TRBV7-2 to TRBJ1-2, with 10 bases matching TRBD1. Germline CDR1 is SGHTA and CDR2 is FQGNSA. The trim removed 5 bases at V and 2 bases at J, leaving 8 bases unmatched. The CDR3 consists of 16 residues. The DNA of the CDR3 is TGTGCCAGCAGCCCCCGGGACAGGGGATCCAACTATGGCTACACCTTC. It codes for CASSPRDRGSNYGYTF.

This clonotype was seen ten or more times. The V and J genes are TRBV7-2 and TRBJ2-4, with D possibly matching TRBD2 (5 bases). Germline CDR1 SGHTA, CDR2 FQGNSA. The V gene lost 1 base and the J gene lost 0 bases, with 13 bases spanning the gap. The CDR3 is 17 residues long. The CDR3 nucleotides are TGTGCCAGCAGCTTAGGGAGGATGGAATTAGCCAAAAACATTCAGTACTTC. This codes for CASSLGRMELAKNIQYF.

A word on this clonotype: A much larger clone lies one base from this, so it may be a read error. This chain links TRBV7-3 with TRBJ2-7, with 7 nucleotides matching TRBD1. The V gene's germline CDR1 is SGHTA and CDR2 FQGTGA. The CDR3 contains 13 residues. The junction had 8 bases not matched to a gene; V was cut back by 5 bases and J by 7 bases. The CDR3 region has the DNA TGTGCCAGCAGCCCCACAGGGGTAAGTGAGCAGTACTTC. Translated, it gives CASSPTGVSEQYF. Together with reference TRBV7-3 and TRBJ2-7, the CDR3 gives the full variable domain: GAGVSQTPSNKVTEKGKYVELRCDPISGHTALYWYRQSLGQGPEFLIYFQGTGAADDSGLPNDRFFAVRPEGSVSTLKIQRTERGDSAVYLCASSPTGVSEQYFGPGTRLTVT.

CDR3 nucleotides: TGTGCCAGCAGTTTAGTGAGAGACAGGGCCTACAATGAGCAGTTCTTC. Its translation: CASSLVRDRAYNEQFF. V and J are TRBV12-3 or TRBV12-4 and TRBJ2-1; 7 positions match TRBD1. The CDR3 contains 16 residues. Germline trimming cut 1 base from V and 2 bases from J; bases unmatched to any gene: 5.

This chain joins TRBV27 and TRBJ1-1; the D is unclear. V was cut by 6 bases and J by 1 base, with 12 bases left in between. The length of the CDR3 is 14 residues. CDR1 is MNHEY and CDR2 is SMNVEV in the germline V gene (reference sequence). In DNA form, the CDR3 reads TGTGCCAGCAGGCCACTCTTTTCGAACACTGAAGCTTTCTTT. Translation: CASRPLFSNTEAFF.

This clonotype was seen a single time. This chain uses TRBV7-6 with TRBJ1-1, with 7 nucleotides matching TRBD1. CDR1 SGHVS and CDR2 FNYEAQ come from the germline V gene. V gave up 4 bases and J gave up 0 bases; unmatched junction bases: 5. The CDR3 is 15 residues long. The CDR3 spells CASSSPQGVNTEAFF. As DNA, the CDR3 is TGTGCCAGCAGCTCACCCCAGGGGGTGAACACTGAAGCTTTCTTT.

V is TRBV20-1 and J is TRBJ1-4; D is ambiguous. This CDR3 contains 13 residues. Trimming removed 6 bases at V and 6 bases at J, with 14 bases between. Germline CDR1 reads DFQATT; CDR2 reads SNEGSKA (reference sequence). Written as DNA, the CDR3 is TGCAGTGCCCACCCCGCGCCCGATGAAAAACTGTTTTTT. Its translation: CSAHPAPDEKLFF.

This clonotype was seen ten or more times. This chain joins TRBV7-9 and TRBJ2-3; D might be TRBD1 (6 bases). The CDR3 spans 16 residues. In germline, CDR1 is SEHNR, CDR2 FQNEAQ (reference sequence). Deletions cut 4 bases from V and 2 bases from J, with 16 bases between. The CDR3 protein is CASSSAGETYTDTQYF. CDR3 DNA: TGTGCCAGCAGCTCGGCAGGGGAAACTTACACAGATACGCAGTATTTT.

There are a few counts of this clonotype. The chain uses TRBV7-2 and TRBJ2-3; unclear D gene. The germline V and J ends were trimmed by 1 base and 4 bases, with 9 bases remaining between them. This CDR3 is 14 amino acids long. Germline CDR1 SGHTA, CDR2 FQGNSA. CDR3 sequence (DNA): TGTGCCAGCAGCTTAGTCGGAAGTGCAGATACGCAGTATTTT. Protein product: CASSLVGSADTQYF.

This clonotype has a handful of counts. The chain is built from TRBV25-1 and TRBJ1-1; no clear D gene. This CDR3 contains 13 residues. The germline V gene encodes CDR1 MGHDK and CDR2 SYGVNS. V gave up 2 bases and J gave up 5 bases, with 9 bases separating them. The CDR3 bases are TGTGCCAGCAGTGAAGATAGACGGACTGAAGCTTTCTTT. Its protein product is CASSEDRRTEAFF. Based on the CDR3 plus reference TRBV25-1 and TRBJ1-1, the full variable domain is EADIYQTPRYLVIGTGKKITLECSQTMGHDKMYWYQQDPGMELHLIHYSYGVNSTEKGDLSSESTVSRIRTEHFPLTLESARPSHTSQYLCASSEDRRTEAFFGQGTRLTVV.